The 16 T cell receptor beta chains below were found in one sample sequenced in a study of TIL therapy for anti-PD-1-resistant metastatic lung cancer. This sample's time point: pre-treatment sample, taken before nivolumab and TIL therapy. The tumor samples were excised metastases, mostly pleural nodules or supraclavicular lymph nodes. The immunoSEQ assay was v3. Sequencing used immunoSEQ multiplex PCR; TCRdb keeps in-frame clones, though not all of them. This repertoire shows roughly 6,000 clones, roughly 60% found once; its top ten account for 4.5% to 6%. Sample: tumor tissue, taken at baseline. The receptors were sampled from a person aged 25 to 80 with non-small cell lung cancer.

The chain uses TRBV28 and TRBJ2-1; no clear D gene. Between the trimmed V and J ends, which lost 2 bases and 11 bases, there was a span of 10 bases. CDR1 is MDHEN and CDR2 is SYDVKM in the germline V gene. The CDR3 length is 12 residues. CDR3 in amino acids: CASSLKSSKQFF. CDR3 coding DNA: TGTGCCAGCAGTTTAAAAAGTTCAAAGCAGTTCTTC.

The chain recombines TRBV29-1 with TRBJ2-5, with 7 bases identical to TRBD2. The CDR3 covers 12 residues. CDR1 and CDR2 (germline): SQVTM, ANQGSEA. V gave up 8 bases and J gave up 3 bases; unmatched junction bases: 6. The CDR3 region has the DNA TGCAGCTCCCGACTAGCAGAAGAGACCCAGTACTTC. Residues: CSSRLAEETQYF.

The chain links TRBV6-9 to TRBJ1-1; TRBD1 is a possible D gene (6 bases). CDR1 is MNHGY, CDR2 SVAAGI, per germline. CDR3 size: 15 residues. The ends were cut back, 2 bases at V and 1 base at J, with 11 bases in the middle. The CDR3 sequence: CASSYRGHKNTEAFF. The CDR3 nucleotides are TGTGCCAGCAGTTATCGGGGACATAAGAACACTGAAGCTTTCTTT.

The chain has TRBV3-1 (or the pseudogene TRBV3-2) and TRBJ1-4, with D unclear. Germline-derived CDR1 and CDR2 are LGHDT and YNNKEL (reference sequence). The CDR3 has 15 amino acids. V dropped 1 base and J dropped 3 bases, with 9 bases sitting between them. CDR3 bases: TGTGCCAGCAGCCAAGGTTCGACGGCTAATGAAAAACTGTTTTTT. Translation: CASSQGSTANEKLFF.

Only one count was recorded for this clone. The chain has TRBV6-5 and TRBJ2-3; 9 bases agree with TRBD2. V trimming: 5 bases; J trimming: 5 bases; junction bases outside the gene matches: 8. This CDR3 comprises 15 residues. Germline loops: CDR1 MNHEY, CDR2 SVGAGI. As DNA, the CDR3 is TGTGCCAGCAGTCAGGCGGGGGGGTTTTTAGATACGCAGTATTTT. It codes for CASSQAGGFLDTQYF.

The rearrangement joins TRBV15 to TRBJ2-2, with D possibly TRBD2 on 5 matching bases. From germline, CDR1 is LNHNV and CDR2 YYDKDF (reference sequence). Trimming pared 7 bases from V and 1 base from J, leaving 7 bases between. The CDR3 length is 13 residues. CDR3 in amino acids: CATTRGNTGELFF. In DNA form, the CDR3 reads TGTGCCACCACCCGGGGGAACACCGGGGAGCTGTTTTTT.

This chain joins TRBV28 and TRBJ2-1; D remains unclear. V shed 8 bases and J shed 2 bases, with 7 bases lying between them. CDR1 is MDHEN, CDR2 SYDVKM, per germline. The CDR3 is 12 amino acids. CDR3 residues: CASLGPYNEQFF. The CDR3 nucleotides read TGTGCCAGCCTGGGCCCCTACAATGAGCAGTTCTTC.

The chain uses TRBV4-1 and TRBJ2-1; 10 bases match TRBD1. Germline CDR1 is MGHRA and CDR2 is YSYEKL. The trim removed 2 bases at V and 2 bases at J, leaving 6 bases unmatched. The length of the CDR3 is 17 residues. In nucleotides, the CDR3 is TGCGCCAGCAGCCAAAGTAGCGGGACAGGGGCCTACAATGAGCAGTTCTTC. Encoded protein: CASSQSSGTGAYNEQFF.

This clone was detected a few times. The chain has TRBV11-3 and TRBJ2-1; the match to TRBD1 covers 8 bases. J gave up 15 bases and V 6 bases, and 10 bases lay outside the gene matches. This CDR3 has 12 residues. CDR1 SGHNT and CDR2 YENEEA come from the germline V gene. The CDR3 is CASSKGQGFLFF. The DNA of the CDR3 is TGTGCCAGCAGTAAAGGACAGGGTTTTCTGTTCTTC. Full variable domain (missing parts from reference TRBV11-3 and TRBJ2-1): EAGVVQSPRYKIIEKKQPVAFWCNPISGHNTLYWYLQNLGQGPELLIRYENEEAVDDSQLPKDRFSAERLKGVDSTLKIQPAELGDSAVYLCASSKGQGFLFFGPGTRLTVL.

The chain uses TRBV7-2 and TRBJ2-3, with TRBD2 as a possible D gene (5 bases). Trimming took off 11 bases at V and 3 bases at J, with 18 bases between the two ends. Germline V CDR1 and CDR2: SGHTA, FQGNSA. The CDR3 is 14 residues long. CDR3 nucleotide sequence: TGTGCCGTCTCCGGACCCGGGGTAACAGATACGCAGTATTTT. Translation gives CAVSGPGVTDTQYF.

The V call is TRBV4-2, the J call TRBJ2-5, with TRBD2 as a possible D gene (5 bases). Germline V gene lookup returns CDR1 LGHNA and CDR2 YNFKEQ. This CDR3 spans 14 amino acids. V lost 4 bases to trimming and J lost 1 base, with 10 bases between them. CDR3 coding DNA: TGTGCCAGCAGCCGAGGGTCTTTCCAAGAGACCCAGTACTTC. Protein sequence: CASSRGSFQETQYF.

Only a few counts were recorded for this clone. This chain links TRBV30 with TRBJ2-7; TRBD1 matches 9 bases. V was pared by 2 bases and J by 5 bases, with 1 base of the junction left unmatched. The CDR3 is made up of 12 amino acids. Germline V gene data show CDR1 as GTSNPN and CDR2 as SVGIG (reference sequence). CDR3: CAWSRQGDEQYF. CDR3 coding DNA: TGTGCCTGGAGTCGACAGGGGGACGAGCAGTACTTC.

Concerning this clone: This sample includes further DNA sequences coding for the same CDR3. The chain recombines TRBV6-5 with TRBJ1-3; D is unclear. Germline lookup yields CDR1 MNHEY and CDR2 SVGAGI. This CDR3 has 14 amino acids. The germline V and J ends were trimmed by 4 bases and 0 bases, with 7 bases remaining between them. The CDR3, as DNA: TGTGCCAGCAGTTCCACCGTCTCTGGAAACACCATATATTTT. Translated: CASSSTVSGNTIYF.

The genes are TRBV6-5 and TRBJ1-2; D may be TRBD1 (6 bases). The germline V gene encodes CDR1 MNHEY and CDR2 SVGAGI. The CDR3 sequence is 13 residues long. The V and J ends lost 2 bases and 8 bases respectively, with 12 bases between them. The CDR3 region is CASSYEGGKGYTF. CDR3 DNA sequence: TGTGCCAGCAGTTACGAGGGGGGCAAAGGCTACACCTTC.

The gene calls are TRBV7-9 and TRBJ2-2, with TRBD1 matching over 7 bases. This CDR3 is 15 amino acids long. Germline CDR1 is SEHNR and CDR2 is FQNEAQ (reference sequence). V lost 5 bases and J lost 7; bases outside the gene matches: 10. CDR3 sequence: CASSPDKGANGELFF. The CDR3 region has the DNA TGTGCCAGCAGCCCAGATAAGGGGGCTAACGGGGAGCTGTTTTTT.

This clone appeared a single time. In nucleotides, the CDR3 is TGTGCCACCAGTGAATCCACAGGGGTGGGTCAGCCCCAGCATTTT. This gives the protein CATSESTGVGQPQHF. The V and J genes are TRBV24-1 and TRBJ1-5, with 7 bases identical to TRBD1. Germline CDR1 KGHDR, CDR2 SFDVKD. The CDR3 covers 15 residues. V dropped 4 bases and J dropped 6; count of bases not matched to a gene: 8.